This is a list of T cell receptor beta chains from one sample in a study of OX40 agonist ivuxolimab in advanced cancers. TCRdb keeps only in-frame clones here, not all; method: immunoSEQ multiplex PCR. The profile shows about 59,000 clones, about 90% of them singletons. The sequencing here drew on CD4+ or CD8+ T cells sorted from blood, taken in a trial of the OX40 agonist ivuxolimab. These receptors all stem from an adult with an advanced solid tumor such as melanoma, head and neck, liver or kidney cancer. Each CDR3 is given with its conserved first and last residue. Each record gives: clone size, V gene, J gene, CDR3 protein. Clone sizes are given selectively: once, few, many, or a class where the clone is expanded.

NA	TRBV10-1	TRBJ2-2	CASSTGGPNTGELFF
NA	TRBV7-2	TRBJ1-2	CASSRPGQRNYGYTF
NA	TRBV10-1	TRBJ1-6	CASSPRAYNSPLHF
NA	TRBV19	TRBJ2-7	CASSGALGAGSSYEQYF
NA	TRBV7-2	TRBJ1-2	CASSLERRSNYGYTF
few	TRBV6-1	TRBJ2-7	CASSLGQDYEQYF
few	TRBV18	TRBJ1-1	CASARQTDTEAFF
NA	TRBV19	TRBJ2-2	CASIGRGRPGELFF
NA	TRBV10-1	TRBJ2-1	CASGQYYNEQFF
NA	TRBV5-1	TRBJ1-1	CASSLGNPGQGTEAFF
NA	TRBV5-1	TRBJ1-1	CASSLTGTNTEAFF
NA	TRBV11-2	TRBJ1-5	CASSSRQGAEPQHF
NA	TRBV15	TRBJ1-4	CATSRFRDTANEKLFF
once	TRBV2	TRBJ2-1	CASTDTSRVGEQFF
once	TRBV29-1	TRBJ1-1	CSAQGQVNTEAFF
NA	TRBV14	TRBJ1-1	CASSQDLSGAAFF
NA	TRBV27	TRBJ2-1	CASSLEGGPPSSYNEQFF
NA	TRBV5-6	TRBJ1-2	CASRGQGARGYTF
NA	TRBV6-9	TRBJ2-1	CASSYSGQDHYNEQFF
NA	TRBV5-5	TRBJ2-7	CASSSRTLSSYEQYF
few	TRBV9	TRBJ1-2	CASSPLLKGTHYGYTF
once	TRBV5-1	TRBJ1-1	CASSLRPGMATEAFF
NA	TRBV19	TRBJ1-1	CASSLRTGNTEAFF
NA	TRBV29-1	TRBJ2-3	CSVDPRGTDTQYF
NA	TRBV5-4	TRBJ2-2	CASSLARGLAAGELFF
NA	TRBV6-6	TRBJ2-2	CASSYPGELFF
NA	TRBV19	TRBJ1-1	CASSTTGNWANTEAFF
few	TRBV7-6	TRBJ2-7	CASTRGLSYEQYF
NA	TRBV10-2	TRBJ2-6	CASSENWAGANVLTF
NA	TRBV7-9	TRBJ1-5	CASSQEQGGRGNQPQHF
once	TRBV9	TRBJ2-1	CASSVGNSLLDNEQFF
NA	TRBV29-1	TRBJ2-1	CSVAGYRFEGQFF
NA	TRBV19	TRBJ1-3	CASSISGPSGNTIYF